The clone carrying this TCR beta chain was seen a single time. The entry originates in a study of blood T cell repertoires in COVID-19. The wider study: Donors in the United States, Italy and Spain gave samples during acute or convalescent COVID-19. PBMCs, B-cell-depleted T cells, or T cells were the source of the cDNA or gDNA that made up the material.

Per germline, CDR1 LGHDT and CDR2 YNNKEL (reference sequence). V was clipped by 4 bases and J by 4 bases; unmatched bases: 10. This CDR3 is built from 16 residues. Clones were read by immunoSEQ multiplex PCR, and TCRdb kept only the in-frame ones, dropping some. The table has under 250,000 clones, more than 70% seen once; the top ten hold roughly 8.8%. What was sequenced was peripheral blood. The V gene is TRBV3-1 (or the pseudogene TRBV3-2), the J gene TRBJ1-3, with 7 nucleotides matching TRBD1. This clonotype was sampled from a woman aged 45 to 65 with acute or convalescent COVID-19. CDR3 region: CASSPYRGGSGNTIYF. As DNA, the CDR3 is TGTGCCAGCAGCCCCTACAGGGGTGGGTCCGGAAACACCATATATTTT.